A single sample gave rise to the 24 T cell receptor beta chains below, sequenced in a study of cytomegalovirus exposure and HLA in healthy donors. The PCR employed 60 Vbeta primers together with 13 Jbeta primers. Generated by immunoSEQ multiplex PCR, the TCRdb table keeps only in-frame clones and is missing some. Of about 150,000 clones listed, approximately 80% are singletons. Source material: PBMCs. The receptors were gathered from a man in his thirties or forties in good health and CMV-seropositive.

The V and J genes are TRBV27 and TRBJ2-5; possible D gene TRBD1, 5 bases. The J call could be wrong; TRBJ2-7 is a better fit for the DNA end. The CDR3 is made up of 14 amino acids. The germline CDR1 and CDR2 sequences are MNHEY and SMNVEV (reference sequence). CDR3 loop: CASSLAGYSYEQYF. For the CDR3, the DNA is TGTGCCAGCAGTTTAGCAGGGTACAGTTACGAGCAGTACTTC.

This sequence joins TRBV9 and TRBJ2-7; 9 bases map to TRBD2. J was trimmed by 3 bases and V by 2 bases; bases with no gene match: 6. The CDR3 sequence is 15 residues long. Germline V lookup: CDR1 SGDLS, CDR2 YYNGEE. CDR3 region: CASSVSGGKNYEQYF. The CDR3 coding sequence is TGTGCCAGCAGCGTCAGCGGGGGGAAAAACTACGAGCAGTACTTC.

This chain connects TRBV14 to TRBJ1-1; D not certain. V lost 5 bases and J lost 4, with 20 bases in between. CDR1 is SGHDN and CDR2 is FVKESK in the germline V gene. There are 16 residues in the CDR3. The CDR3 here is CASSVKPGPGGTEAFF. DNA for the CDR3: TGTGCCAGCAGCGTCAAGCCTGGACCGGGAGGCACTGAAGCTTTCTTT.

The chain uses TRBV5-4 and TRBJ1-6, with 8 bases identical to TRBD1. Trimming at V came to 0 bases and at J to 7 bases, leaving 9 bases not matched to a gene. CDR3 length equals 17 residues. Germline loops: CDR1 SGHNT, CDR2 YYREEE (reference sequence). DNA of the CDR3: TGTGCCAGCAGCTTGGCGGCAAGACAGGGGAGGAATTCACCCCTCCACTTT. The encoded protein is CASSLAARQGRNSPLHF.

The chain's CDR3 is CASSFDNRALGNTIYF. The DNA of the CDR3 is TGTGCCAGCAGCTTCGACAACAGGGCCCTCGGAAACACCATATATTTT. The chain carries TRBV7-2 and TRBJ1-3; TRBD1 is a possible D gene (6 bases). Germline assignment: CDR1 SGHTA and CDR2 FQGNSA. V was pared by 3 bases and J by 4 bases, with 16 bases between. The CDR3 is 16 residues long.

This chain links TRBV6-1 with TRBJ1-5; 9 positions match TRBD1. The germline V gene encodes CDR1 MNHNS and CDR2 SASEGT. V shed 4 bases, J shed 4 bases, and the junction held 8 bases outside the gene matches. The CDR3 is made up of 16 amino acids. The CDR3 region has the DNA TGTGCCAGCAGTGCAGACGGGACAGGGTTTAATCAGCCCCAGCATTTT. The encoded protein is CASSADGTGFNQPQHF.

The gene calls are TRBV11-2 and TRBJ2-3, with D possibly matching TRBD1 (6 bases). V lost 0 bases to trimming and J lost 4 bases, with 17 bases between them. The CDR3 covers 17 residues. Looked up from germline, CDR1 is SGHAT and CDR2 is FQNNGV. The DNA of the CDR3 is TGTGCCAGCAGCTTAGACGCAGGGGCTGGGAAGGCAGATACGCAGTATTTT. Amino acid sequence: CASSLDAGAGKADTQYF.

V is TRBV5-6 and J is TRBJ2-7; 8 bases are a match to TRBD1. J was trimmed by 3 bases and V by 1 base; bases with no gene match: 12. The CDR3 has 17 residues. Germline V lookup: CDR1 SGHDT, CDR2 YYEEEE. Here the CDR3 reads CASSLKWQGAPLYEQYF. The CDR3 DNA is TGTGCCAGCAGCTTGAAATGGCAGGGGGCGCCCCTCTACGAGCAGTACTTC.

The chain combines TRBV5-1 with TRBJ2-5, with D perhaps TRBD1 (5 bases). The end of the DNA aligns better with TRBJ2-7, so the J call may be wrong. This CDR3 spans 14 amino acids. Germline V gene lookup returns CDR1 SGHRS and CDR2 YFSETQ. The CDR3: CASSPTTATYEQYF. The CDR3 DNA follows: TGCGCCAGCAGCCCCACGACAGCTACCTACGAGCAGTACTTC.

V usage is TRBV6-5 and J usage is TRBJ1-5; D is undetermined. This CDR3 region has 14 residues. V was pared by 5 bases and J by 3 bases, with 11 bases between. Germline CDR1 reads MNHEY; CDR2 reads SVGAGI. The CDR3 DNA sequence: TGTGCCAGCAGTCTCCGGCGGGACAATCAGCCCCAGCATTTT. Its translation: CASSLRRDNQPQHF.

The chain recombines TRBV27 with TRBJ2-1; D may be TRBD1 (5 bases). Germline CDR1 is MNHEY and CDR2 is SMNVEV (reference sequence). V lost 6 bases, J lost 2 bases, and 11 bases lay in between. CDR3 size: 14 residues. CDR3 DNA: TGTGCCAGCAGCTGGGCAGGGACCTACAATGAGCAGTTCTTC. This gives the protein CASSWAGTYNEQFF.

This clone was observed once. The chain is built from TRBV28 and TRBJ2-6; no clear D gene. CDR3 size: 17 residues. The germline V gene encodes CDR1 MDHEN and CDR2 SYDVKM. The V end lost 4 bases, the J end lost 0 bases, and 13 bases lay between the germline ends. The DNA for the CDR3 is TGTGCCAGCAGTTCCTATACAGAAAACTCTGGGGCCAACGTCCTGACTTTC. This gives the protein CASSSYTENSGANVLTF.

This sequence joins TRBV27 and TRBJ2-5; 7 bases map to TRBD2. The end of the DNA fits TRBJ2-7 better, so the J call may be wrong. The CDR3 consists of 15 residues. CDR1 MNHEY and CDR2 SMNVEV come from the germline V gene (reference sequence). CDR3 nucleotides: TGTGCCAGCAGACCCCAGGGAGGGTGGACCTACGAGCAGTACTTC. Protein sequence: CASRPQGGWTYEQYF.

The V call is TRBV28, the J call TRBJ2-3, with 10 bases matching TRBD2. Losses at the gene ends were 6 bases for V and 5 bases for J; bases not matched to a gene: 5. Germline V gives CDR1 MDHEN, CDR2 SYDVKM. This CDR3 has 14 amino acids. The CDR3 DNA is TGTGCCAGCAGGCCACTAGCGGGGCAAGATACGCAGTATTTT. Its translation: CASRPLAGQDTQYF.

This chain links TRBV29-1 with TRBJ2-5, with 9 bases aligning to TRBD2. Losses at the gene ends were 4 bases for V and 1 base for J; bases not matched to a gene: 10. From germline, CDR1 is SQVTM and CDR2 ANQGSEA. The CDR3 loop spans 16 amino acids. Here the CDR3 reads CSVGGSGGTFQETQYF. The CDR3 nucleotides read TGCAGCGTTGGGGGTAGCGGGGGAACTTTCCAAGAGACCCAGTACTTC.

This sequence joins TRBV5-4 and TRBJ2-5; 8 nucleotides align to TRBD1. The CDR3 consists of 15 residues. Per the germline V gene, CDR1 is SGHNT and CDR2 is YYREEE (reference sequence). The J segment lost 5 bases and the V segment lost 4 bases, leaving 10 bases of the junction unmatched. The CDR3 loop reads CASSLSQGVGETQYF. The CDR3 DNA follows: TGTGCCAGCAGCCTATCACAGGGGGTTGGCGAGACCCAGTACTTC.

The chain employs TRBV19 and TRBJ2-3; 10 bases fit TRBD2. The trim removed 7 bases at V and 4 bases at J, leaving 8 bases unmatched. There are 15 residues in the CDR3. CDR1 LNHDA and CDR2 SQIVND come from the germline V gene (reference sequence). CDR3 coding DNA: TGTGCCAGTACCGGATTAGCGGGAGGTTCAGATACGCAGTATTTT. It codes for CASTGLAGGSDTQYF.

This chain connects TRBV27 to TRBJ1-1; the D gene is possibly TRBD1 (6 bases). The V end was cut by 4 bases, the J end by 6 bases, with 12 bases between. Germline V gene lookup returns CDR1 MNHEY and CDR2 SMNVEV (reference sequence). This CDR3 spans 13 amino acids. The DNA for the CDR3 is TGTGCCAGCAGTTCCAGGGACATCGCTGAAGCTTTCTTT. It specifies CASSSRDIAEAFF.

On this clone itself: Compared with germline, one end of the junction differs, possibly owing to a read error. This specimen includes other DNA sequences encoding the same CDR3. The CDR3 nucleotides are TGTGCCAGCAGCTTATACAGGGATTCACCCCTCCACTTC. Amino acid sequence: CASSLYRDSPLHF. The chain joins TRBV7-8 to TRBJ1-6; tentative D call: TRBD1 (6 bases). This CDR3 contains 13 residues. Germline V gene lookup returns CDR1 SGHVS and CDR2 FQNEAQ.

The V call is TRBV2, the J call TRBJ2-7, with D tentatively TRBD2 (5 bases). CDR1 and CDR2 from the germline V gene are SNHLY and FYNNEI. CDR3 length: 14 amino acids. Trimming left V 2 bases short and J 3 bases short, with 11 bases between. In nucleotides, the CDR3 is TGTGCCAGCAGTGAAATGGAGGAGGACTACGAGCAGTACTTC. This gives the protein CASSEMEEDYEQYF.

This chain links TRBV25-1 with TRBJ1-4; maybe TRBD1 (5 bases). This CDR3 comprises 14 residues. V was shortened by 5 bases and J by 8 bases, with 15 bases between the two germline ends. Germline V gives CDR1 MGHDK, CDR2 SYGVNS. The CDR3 bases are TGTGCCAGCAGTACGTTTGGGGCGAGCGAAAAACTGTTTTTT. This gives the protein CASSTFGASEKLFF.

The chain combines TRBV7-8 with TRBJ2-1; 9 bases align to TRBD1. Germline loops: CDR1 SGHVS, CDR2 FQNEAQ. This CDR3 region has 20 residues. V shed 1 base and J 3 bases; nucleotides not matched to a gene: 16. CDR3 coding DNA: TGTGCCAGCAGCTTAGAAACAGGGGGCGCATGGAGACTTTACTACAATGAGCAGTTCTTC. It encodes CASSLETGGAWRLYYNEQFF.

Here the CDR3 DNA reads TGCGCCAGCAGCTTGGTTATGAACACTGAAGCTTTCTTT. It encodes CASSLVMNTEAFF. J is TRBJ1-1 and V is TRBV5-1, with D uncertain. Deletions cut 0 bases from V and 0 bases from J, with 3 bases between. This CDR3 is built from 13 residues. Looked up from germline, CDR1 is SGHRS and CDR2 is YFSETQ.

This clone is a singleton in its sample. The chain links TRBV5-1 to TRBJ2-7, with 7 positions matching TRBD1. CDR1 and CDR2 (germline): SGHRS, YFSETQ. With V trimmed by 5 bases and J by 2 bases, 4 bases remained unmatched. The CDR3 covers 13 residues. CDR3 in amino acids: CASRPDRAYEQYF. Here the CDR3 DNA reads TGCGCCAGCAGACCAGACAGGGCCTACGAGCAGTACTTC.